This TCR beta chain is from a study of vaccination effects on CD4 cells after COVID-19. Background on the study: Before any sequencing was done, the ViraFEST assay used viral peptide pools to expand antigen-specific CD4+ T cells.

Here immunoSEQ multiplex PCR was the method, and the copy in TCRdb shows in-frame clones only, minus some. The profile covers fewer than 75,000 clones, with roughly 80% appearing a single time and 2.4% taken by the ten largest. Isolation of CD4+ T cells took place after about ten days of culture. The cohort was immunized with two doses of either the BNT162b2 or mRNA-1273 vaccine. IL-2 medium took the place of half the medium on both days 3 and 7. After removal of 0 bases from V and 2 bases from J, the junction contained 5 bases not matched to a gene. Germline V gives CDR1 LNHDA, CDR2 SQIVND (reference sequence). The CDR3 length is 16 residues. Turning to this clone: Its antigen remains unidentified.

The TCR comes from a human donor who received a COVID-19 vaccine. V usage is TRBV19 and J usage is TRBJ2-3, with 7 positions matching TRBD2. This specimen consisted of CD4+ T cells from PBMCs cultured without peptide, obtained after COVID-19 vaccination. In DNA form, the CDR3 reads TGTGCCAGTAGTATAGATGGGAGCGGGGTCACAGATACGCAGTATTTT. It encodes CASSIDGSGVTDTQYF.